Listed here is a single T cell receptor (beta chain). Its cognate antigen is unknown. This record belongs to a study of cytomegalovirus exposure and HLA in healthy donors. Broader study findings: Later work found that TCR association rates differed between HLA loci; DRB1 had the most and HLA-C the fewest. According to an earlier analysis, most TCR beta V segments yielded productive rearrangements about 87% or about 30% of the time. Several top significant clusters appeared, in a later analysis, to be linked to common viral pathogens. Some public TCRs appeared in many individuals, while most sequences were rare.

Looked up from germline, CDR1 is SGDLS and CDR2 is YYNGEE. CDR3 length: 15 residues. V was pared by 0 bases and J by 7 bases, with 4 bases of the junction left unmatched. The PCR made use of 60 Vbeta and 13 Jbeta primers. TCRdb's table, derived via immunoSEQ multiplex PCR, lists solely in-frame clones and lacks some. The sample records 100,000 to 140,000 clones, around 72% being singletons. This clonotype was obtained from a woman in her 40s in good health and CMV-seropositive. The sequenced sample was PBMCs. J is TRBJ2-2 and V is TRBV9; 9 nucleotides agree with TRBD2. This CDR3 reads CASSVGPSGVGELFF. Written as DNA, the CDR3 is TGTGCCAGCAGCGTAGGTCCTAGCGGGGTCGGGGAGCTGTTTTTT.